The clone carrying this T cell receptor beta chain turned up a few times. Its target is not known. The data derive from a study of pediatric ulcerative colitis. The blood sample was taken during the colonoscopy visit. The assay was run at survey level. Assay used: immunoSEQ multiplex PCR; TCRdb lists only in-frame clones, some missing. The sample holds 55,000 to 70,000 clones, 87% seen once. This CDR3 is built from 13 residues. V lost 4 bases, J lost 2 bases, and 9 bases lay in between. Germline V gene sequence: CDR1 MNHEY, CDR2 SMNVEV (reference sequence). Overall study findings and caveats: Compared with controls, ulcerative colitis showed greater blood-rectum clone sharing. Acute severe colitis showed lower rectal diversity from clonal expansions.

The V gene is TRBV27, the J gene TRBJ2-7; a possible D gene is TRBD1 (6 bases). This sequence originates from a boy between 5 and 17 years old who was a control in a study of pediatric ulcerative colitis. Material for sequencing was blood. DNA of the CDR3: TGTGCCAGCAGTTACAGGGCCGCCTACGAGCAGTACTTC. The encoded protein is CASSYRAAYEQYF.